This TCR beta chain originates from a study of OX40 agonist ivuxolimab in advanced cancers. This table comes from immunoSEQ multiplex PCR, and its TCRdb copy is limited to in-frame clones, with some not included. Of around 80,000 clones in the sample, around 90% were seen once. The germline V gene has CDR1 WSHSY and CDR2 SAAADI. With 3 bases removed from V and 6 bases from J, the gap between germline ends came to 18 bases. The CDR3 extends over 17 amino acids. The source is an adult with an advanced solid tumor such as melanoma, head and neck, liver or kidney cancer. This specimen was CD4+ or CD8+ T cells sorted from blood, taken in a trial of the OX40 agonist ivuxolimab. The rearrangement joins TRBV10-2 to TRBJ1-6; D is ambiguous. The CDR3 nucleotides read TGCGCCAGCAGTGAAGTGATGTCTGGGTGGGGTAATTCACCCCTCCACTTT. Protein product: CASSEVMSGWGNSPLHF.